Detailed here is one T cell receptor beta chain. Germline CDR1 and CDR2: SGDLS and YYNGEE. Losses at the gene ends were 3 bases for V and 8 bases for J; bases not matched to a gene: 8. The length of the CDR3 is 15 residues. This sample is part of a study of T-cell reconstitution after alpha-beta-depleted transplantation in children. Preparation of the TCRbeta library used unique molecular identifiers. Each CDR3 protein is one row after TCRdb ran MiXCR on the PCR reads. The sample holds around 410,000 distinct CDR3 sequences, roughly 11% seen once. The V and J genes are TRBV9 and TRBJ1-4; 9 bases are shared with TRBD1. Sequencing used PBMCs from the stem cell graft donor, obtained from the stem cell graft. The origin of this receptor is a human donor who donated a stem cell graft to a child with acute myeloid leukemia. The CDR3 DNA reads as TGTGCCAGCAGCGCCCCGGGACAGGGCAGAGAAAAACTGTTTTTT. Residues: CASSAPGQGREKLFF.